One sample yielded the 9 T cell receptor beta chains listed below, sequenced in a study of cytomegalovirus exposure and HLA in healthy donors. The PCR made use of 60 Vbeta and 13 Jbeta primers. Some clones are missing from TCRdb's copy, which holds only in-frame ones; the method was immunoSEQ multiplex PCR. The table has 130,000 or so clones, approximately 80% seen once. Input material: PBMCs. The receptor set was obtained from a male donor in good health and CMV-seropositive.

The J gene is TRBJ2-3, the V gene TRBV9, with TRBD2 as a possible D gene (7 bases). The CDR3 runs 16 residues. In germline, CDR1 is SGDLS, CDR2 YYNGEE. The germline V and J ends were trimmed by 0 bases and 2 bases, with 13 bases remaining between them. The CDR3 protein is CASSVAAGAPTDTQYF. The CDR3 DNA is TGTGCCAGCAGCGTAGCGGCGGGGGCCCCCACAGATACGCAGTATTTT.

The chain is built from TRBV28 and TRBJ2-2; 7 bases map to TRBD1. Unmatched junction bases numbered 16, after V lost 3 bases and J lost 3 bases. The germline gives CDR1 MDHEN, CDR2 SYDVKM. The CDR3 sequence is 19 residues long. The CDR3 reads CASSFFLTLTGSYTGELFF. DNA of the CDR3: TGTGCCAGCAGTTTTTTCCTAACCCTGACAGGGTCGTACACCGGGGAGCTGTTTTTT. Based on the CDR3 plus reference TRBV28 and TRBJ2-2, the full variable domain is DVKVTQSSRYLVKRTGEKVFLECVQDMDHENMFWYRQDPGLGLRLIYFSYDVKMKEKGDIPEGYSVSREKKERFSLILESASTNQTSMYLCASSFFLTLTGSYTGELFFGEGSRLTVL.

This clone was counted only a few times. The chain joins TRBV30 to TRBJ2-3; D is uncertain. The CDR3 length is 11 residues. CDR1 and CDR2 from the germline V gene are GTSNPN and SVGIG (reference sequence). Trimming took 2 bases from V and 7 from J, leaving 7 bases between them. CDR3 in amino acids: CAWSPSHTQYF. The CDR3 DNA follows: TGTGCCTGGAGTCCTTCCCATACGCAGTATTTT.

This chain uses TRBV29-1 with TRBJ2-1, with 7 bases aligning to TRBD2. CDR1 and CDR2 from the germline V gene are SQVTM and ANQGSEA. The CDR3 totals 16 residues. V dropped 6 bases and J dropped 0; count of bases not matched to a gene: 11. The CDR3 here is CSVNVPSGPSYNEQFF. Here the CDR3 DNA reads TGCAGCGTAAACGTACCTAGCGGACCCTCCTACAATGAGCAGTTCTTC.

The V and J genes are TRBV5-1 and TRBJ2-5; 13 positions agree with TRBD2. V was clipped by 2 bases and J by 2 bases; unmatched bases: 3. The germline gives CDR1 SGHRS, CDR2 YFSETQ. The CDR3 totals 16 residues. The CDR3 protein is CASSLGLAGEQETQYF. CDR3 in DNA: TGCGCCAGCAGCTTAGGACTAGCGGGGGAACAAGAGACCCAGTACTTC.

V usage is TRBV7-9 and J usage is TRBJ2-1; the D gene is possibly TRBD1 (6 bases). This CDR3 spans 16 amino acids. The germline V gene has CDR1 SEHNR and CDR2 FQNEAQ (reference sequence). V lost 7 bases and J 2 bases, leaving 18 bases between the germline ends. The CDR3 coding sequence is TGTGCCAGCACTCGTCTGGGCAGGGGCGCCTACAATGAGCAGTTCTTC. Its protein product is CASTRLGRGAYNEQFF.

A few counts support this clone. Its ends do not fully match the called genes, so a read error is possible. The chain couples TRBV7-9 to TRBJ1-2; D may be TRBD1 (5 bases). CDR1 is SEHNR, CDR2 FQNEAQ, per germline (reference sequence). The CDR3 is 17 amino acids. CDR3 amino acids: CSSSSPRRDWTNYGYTF. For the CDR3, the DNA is TGTTCCAGCAGCTCGCCCCGGAGGGACTGGACTAACTATGGCTACACCTTC.

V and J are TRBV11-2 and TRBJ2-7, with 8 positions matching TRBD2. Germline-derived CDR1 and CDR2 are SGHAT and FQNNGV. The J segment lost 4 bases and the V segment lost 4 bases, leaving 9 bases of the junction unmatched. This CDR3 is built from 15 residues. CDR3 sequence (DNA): TGTGCCAGCAGCTCCCGCGGGGGGTCTGGATACGAGCAGTACTTC. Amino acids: CASSSRGGSGYEQYF. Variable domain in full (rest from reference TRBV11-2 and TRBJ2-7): EAGVAQSPRYKIIEKRQSVAFWCNPISGHATLYWYQQILGQGPKLLIQFQNNGVVDDSQLPKDRFSAERLKGVDSTLKIQPAKLEDSAVYLCASSSRGGSGYEQYFGPGTRLTVT.

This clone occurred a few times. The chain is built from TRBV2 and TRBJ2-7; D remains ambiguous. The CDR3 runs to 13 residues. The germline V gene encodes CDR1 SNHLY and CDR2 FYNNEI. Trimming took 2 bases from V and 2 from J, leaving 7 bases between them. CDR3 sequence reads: CASSEKIAYEQYF. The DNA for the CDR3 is TGTGCCAGCAGTGAAAAGATAGCCTACGAGCAGTACTTC.